These 19 T cell receptor beta chains came from one sample sequenced in a study of chemoradiotherapy in HPV16-positive cancers. Sequencing was performed with immunoSEQ multiplex PCR; in TCRdb, only in-frame clones are kept and a portion is missing. The sample consists of roughly 20,000 clones, 84% of them appearing once. This specimen consisted of blood, obtained from a patient who underwent chemoradiotherapy. The origin of the receptors is a human donor with HPV-associated anogenital cancer.

The chain carries TRBV27 and TRBJ1-4, with 9 bases fitting TRBD1. Germline trimming cut 5 bases from V and 7 bases from J; bases unmatched to any gene: 8. Looked up from germline, CDR1 is MNHEY and CDR2 is SMNVEV (reference sequence). The CDR3 totals 15 residues. DNA of the CDR3: TGTGCCAGCAGTATAACCGGGACAGGGTCTGAAAAACTGTTTTTT. This sequence encodes CASSITGTGSEKLFF.

V usage is TRBV15 and J usage is TRBJ2-7; 7 bases are shared with TRBD2. This CDR3 spans 15 amino acids. In germline, CDR1 is LNHNV, CDR2 YYDKDF (reference sequence). With V trimmed by 0 bases and J by 3 bases, 5 bases remained unmatched. The CDR3 spells CATSRESVAGYEQYF. The CDR3 DNA is TGTGCCACCAGCAGAGAGTCGGTAGCGGGCTACGAGCAGTACTTC.

V usage is TRBV18 and J usage is TRBJ1-6; D might be TRBD1 (6 bases). V lost 6 bases and J lost 6, with 18 bases in between. CDR3 length: 16 amino acids. Germline V lookup: CDR1 KGHSH, CDR2 LQKENI. Written as DNA, the CDR3 is TGTGCCAGCTCCATCGGTCAGGGGAACACTAATTCACCCCTCCACTTT. It is translated as CASSIGQGNTNSPLHF. Looking up the rest from reference TRBV18 and TRBJ1-6 gives the full variable domain: NAGVMQNPRHLVRRRGQEARLRCSPMKGHSHVYWYRQLPEEGLKFMVYLQKENIIDESGMPKERFSAEFPKEGPSILRIQQVVRGDSAAYFCASSIGQGNTNSPLHFGNGTRLTVT.

This rearrangement joins TRBV18 to TRBJ2-5; unclear D gene. The CDR3 runs to 12 residues. With 1 base removed from V and 4 bases from J, the gap between germline ends came to 4 bases. Per germline, CDR1 KGHSH and CDR2 LQKENI. The CDR3 nucleotides read TGTGCCAGCTCACCACAGGGAGAGACCCAGTACTTC. Protein: CASSPQGETQYF. The full variable domain, in which reference TRBV18 and TRBJ2-5 provide the parts outside the CDR3, is NAGVMQNPRHLVRRRGQEARLRCSPMKGHSHVYWYRQLPEEGLKFMVYLQKENIIDESGMPKERFSAEFPKEGPSILRIQQVVRGDSAAYFCASSPQGETQYFGPGTRLLVL.

This clone was picked up a small number of times. This chain joins TRBV29-1 and TRBJ2-2; 7 nucleotides line up with TRBD1. V dropped 3 bases and J dropped 4; count of bases not matched to a gene: 8. The CDR3 spans 15 residues. The germline CDR1 and CDR2 sequences are SQVTM and ANQGSEA. CDR3 loop: CSVDYAGGITGELFF. The CDR3 DNA sequence: TGCAGCGTTGATTATGCAGGGGGTATCACCGGGGAGCTGTTTTTT.

This chain joins TRBV20-1 and TRBJ2-7, with D perhaps matching TRBD2 (5 bases). V lost 3 bases, J lost 6 bases, and 9 bases lay in between. Per germline, CDR1 DFQATT and CDR2 SNEGSKA (reference sequence). The CDR3 sequence is 11 residues long. The CDR3 DNA reads TGCAGTGCTAGCGGGGAAAGCGAGCAGTACTTC. Translation: CSASGESEQYF.

The chain joins TRBV5-1 to TRBJ2-3; tentative D call: TRBD2 (5 bases). There are 13 residues in the CDR3. Germline lookup yields CDR1 SGHRS and CDR2 YFSETQ. Trimming stripped 2 bases from V and 6 bases from J, with 10 bases between. The CDR3 DNA sequence: TGCGCCAGCAGCTTAACGGGATCGGATACGCAGTATTTT. Translating it yields CASSLTGSDTQYF.

The chain has TRBV5-1 and TRBJ1-3; weak D call: TRBD1 (6 bases). Germline CDR1 SGHRS, CDR2 YFSETQ. The CDR3 is made up of 15 amino acids. The V and J ends lost 4 bases and 4 bases respectively, with 15 bases between them. CDR3 bases: TGCGCCAGCAGCAAAAACAGGGTTGGGGGAAACACCATATATTTT. It codes for CASSKNRVGGNTIYF.

V is TRBV6-4 and J is TRBJ2-1; 11 bases are shared with TRBD2. The CDR3 is 15 amino acids. Germline CDR1 and CDR2: MRHNA and SNTAGT. Unmatched junction bases numbered 1, after V lost 0 bases and J lost 6 bases. The CDR3, as DNA: TGTGCCAGCAGTGACTCTAGCGGGGGGGCCAATGAGCAGTTCTTC. This codes for CASSDSSGGANEQFF.

This chain connects TRBV9 to TRBJ2-7, with D tentatively TRBD2 (6 bases). CDR3 length equals 15 residues. The V end was cut by 0 bases, the J end by 2 bases, with 12 bases between. The germline CDR1 and CDR2 sequences are SGDLS and YYNGEE. The CDR3 region has the DNA TGTGCCAGCAGCGTAGACCCCGGGACTCCCTACGAGCAGTACTTC. Translating it yields CASSVDPGTPYEQYF.

The V gene is TRBV11-3, the J gene TRBJ1-1; no firm D call. Trimming removed 5 bases from V and 5 bases from J, with 15 bases in between. CDR1 is SGHNT, CDR2 YENEEA, per germline. The CDR3 runs 14 residues. In DNA, the CDR3 is TGTGCCAGCAGCCAGAGCGGAGGGAATACTGAAGCTTTCTTT. This encodes CASSQSGGNTEAFF.

This chain connects TRBV7-6 to TRBJ2-5; unclear D gene. Judging by the DNA end, TRBJ2-7 fits better; the J call may be wrong. Germline CDR1 reads SGHVS; CDR2 reads FNYEAQ. CDR3 length equals 15 residues. The CDR3 DNA sequence: TGTGCCAGCAGCTTAGCTTCGGATAGAATCTACGAGCAGTACTTC. Its translation is CASSLASDRIYEQYF.

The rearrangement joins TRBV6-6 to TRBJ1-1; D is undetermined. V dropped 5 bases and J dropped 4 bases, with 5 bases sitting between them. Looked up from germline, CDR1 is MNHNY and CDR2 is SVGAGI (reference sequence). This CDR3 is built from 11 residues. CDR3 residues: CASSQATEAFF. In nucleotides, the CDR3 is TGTGCCAGCAGTCAGGCCACTGAAGCTTTCTTT.

By its share, this clone is medium-sized. The J gene is TRBJ1-2, the V gene TRBV6-5; D unresolved. Trimming took 3 bases from V and 2 from J, leaving 13 bases between them. This CDR3 spans 15 amino acids. CDR1 and CDR2 from the germline V gene are MNHEY and SVGAGI. The CDR3 bases are TGTGCCAGCAGTTATGACATGGAAGCAAACTATGGCTACACCTTC. Translated, it gives CASSYDMEANYGYTF.

The CDR3 protein is CASSLDSDNSPLHF. Written as DNA, the CDR3 is TGTGCCAGCAGCTTAGATTCAGATAATTCACCCCTCCACTTT. The chain links TRBV7-9 to TRBJ1-6, with no clear D. Trimming shortened V by 1 base and J by 5 bases, and 6 bases separated the two germline ends. CDR3 length: 14 amino acids. Germline CDR1 is SEHNR and CDR2 is FQNEAQ (reference sequence).

The genes are TRBV29-1 and TRBJ2-2; 7 nucleotides align to TRBD1. Germline CDR1 reads SQVTM; CDR2 reads ANQGSEA. The CDR3 runs to 13 residues. The J segment lost 6 bases and the V segment lost 6 bases, leaving 7 bases of the junction unmatched. CDR3 protein: CSVGQAGAGELFF. CDR3 sequence (DNA): TGCAGCGTCGGACAGGCTGGCGCCGGGGAGCTGTTTTTT.

V usage is TRBV7-8 and J usage is TRBJ2-7; a possible D gene is TRBD2 (5 bases). Germline lookup yields CDR1 SGHVS and CDR2 FQNEAQ. The V end lost 2 bases, the J end lost 1 base, and 9 bases lay between the germline ends. CDR3 length: 14 residues. For the CDR3, the DNA is TGTGCCAGCAGCTTACCCGGGATATCCTACGAGCAGTACTTC. It specifies CASSLPGISYEQYF.

This chain uses TRBV7-9 with TRBJ2-2; 10 bases are shared with TRBD1. V lost 2 bases to trimming and J lost 4 bases; unmatched junction nucleotides: 1. CDR3 length: 15 amino acids. Germline V gene sequence: CDR1 SEHNR, CDR2 FQNEAQ (reference sequence). CDR3 in amino acids: CASSLRDRGTGELFF. The CDR3 nucleotides are TGTGCCAGCAGCTTAAGGGACAGGGGCACCGGGGAGCTGTTTTTT.

The chain combines TRBV5-8 with TRBJ2-7; D possibly corresponds to TRBD1 (6 bases). The CDR3 length is 15 residues. V was shortened by 0 bases and J by 3 bases, with 13 bases between the two germline ends. Germline V gene data show CDR1 as SGHTS and CDR2 as YDEGEE. The chain's CDR3 is CASSLATGRVYEQYF. The CDR3 nucleotides read TGTGCCAGCAGCTTGGCGACAGGAAGAGTCTACGAGCAGTACTTC.